The TCR beta chain under discussion was sequenced for a study of CD8 T cells in Susac syndrome. General study results and limits: Individuals included in the TCR sequencing and HLA analysis were acknowledged by the study to be relatively few in number.

Trimming removed 1 base from V and 1 base from J; junction bases left unmatched: 4. The CDR3 is 17 amino acids. CDR1 and CDR2 (germline): KGHSH, LQKENI. As to this clonotype: As yet, its antigen is unknown.

Random hexamers were used to reverse transcribe roughly 0.45 to 1 ug of RNA. Amplification of TCR beta CDR3 across 54 Vbeta and 13 Jbeta was performed with immunoSEQ multiplex PCR. One entry per CDR3 protein, called by TCRdb with MiXCR from the immunoSEQ multiplex PCR reads. Of 150,000 to 160,000 distinct CDR3 sequences listed, about 95% are singletons. The sample consisted of CD4+ T cells from PBMCs. V usage is TRBV18 and J usage is TRBJ2-2; TRBD1 matches at 9 bases. This TCR came from a human donor with Susac syndrome. The CDR3 DNA reads TGTGCCAGCTCACCACGAGGGACAGGGATGAACACCGGGGAGCTGTTTTTT. It encodes CASSPRGTGMNTGELFF.